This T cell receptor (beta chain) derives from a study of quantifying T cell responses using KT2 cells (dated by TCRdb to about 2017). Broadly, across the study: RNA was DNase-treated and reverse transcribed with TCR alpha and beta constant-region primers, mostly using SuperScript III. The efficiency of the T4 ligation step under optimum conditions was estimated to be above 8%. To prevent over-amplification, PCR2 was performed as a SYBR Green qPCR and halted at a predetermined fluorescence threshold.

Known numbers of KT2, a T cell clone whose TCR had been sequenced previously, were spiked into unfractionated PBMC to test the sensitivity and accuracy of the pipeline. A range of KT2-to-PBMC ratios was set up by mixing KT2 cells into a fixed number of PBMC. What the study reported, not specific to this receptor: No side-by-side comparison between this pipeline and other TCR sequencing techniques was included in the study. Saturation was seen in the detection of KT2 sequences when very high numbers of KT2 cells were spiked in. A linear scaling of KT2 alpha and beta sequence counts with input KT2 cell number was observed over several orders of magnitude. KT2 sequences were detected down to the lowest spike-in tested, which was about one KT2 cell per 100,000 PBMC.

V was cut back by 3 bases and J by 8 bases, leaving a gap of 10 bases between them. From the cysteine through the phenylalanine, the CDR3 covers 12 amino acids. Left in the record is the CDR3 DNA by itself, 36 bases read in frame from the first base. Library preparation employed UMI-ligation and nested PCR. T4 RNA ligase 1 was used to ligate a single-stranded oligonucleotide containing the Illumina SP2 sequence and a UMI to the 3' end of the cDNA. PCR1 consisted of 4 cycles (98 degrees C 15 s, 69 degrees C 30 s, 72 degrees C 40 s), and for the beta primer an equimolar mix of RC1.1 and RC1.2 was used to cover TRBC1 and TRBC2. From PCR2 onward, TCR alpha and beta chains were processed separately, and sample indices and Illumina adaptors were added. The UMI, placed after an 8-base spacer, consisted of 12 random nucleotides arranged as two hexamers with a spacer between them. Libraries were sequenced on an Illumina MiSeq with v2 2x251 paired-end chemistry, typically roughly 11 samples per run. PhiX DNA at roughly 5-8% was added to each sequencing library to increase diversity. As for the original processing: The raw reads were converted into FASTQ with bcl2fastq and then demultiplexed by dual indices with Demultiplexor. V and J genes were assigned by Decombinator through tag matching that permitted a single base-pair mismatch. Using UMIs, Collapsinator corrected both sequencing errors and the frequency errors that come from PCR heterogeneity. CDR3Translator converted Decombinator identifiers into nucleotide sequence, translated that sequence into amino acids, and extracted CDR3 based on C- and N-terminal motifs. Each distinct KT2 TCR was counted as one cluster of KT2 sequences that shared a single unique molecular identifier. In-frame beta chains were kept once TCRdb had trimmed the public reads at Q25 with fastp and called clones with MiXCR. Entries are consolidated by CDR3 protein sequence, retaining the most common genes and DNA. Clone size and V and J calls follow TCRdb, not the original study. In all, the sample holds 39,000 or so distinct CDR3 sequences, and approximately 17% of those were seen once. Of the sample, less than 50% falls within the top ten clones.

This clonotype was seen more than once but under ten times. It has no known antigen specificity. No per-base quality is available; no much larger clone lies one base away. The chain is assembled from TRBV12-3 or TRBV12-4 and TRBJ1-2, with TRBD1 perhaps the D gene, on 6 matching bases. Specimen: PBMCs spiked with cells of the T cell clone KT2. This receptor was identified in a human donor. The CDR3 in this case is CASSFAGEGYTF. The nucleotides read TGTGCCAGCAGTTTCGCAGGGGAAGGCTACACCTTC.